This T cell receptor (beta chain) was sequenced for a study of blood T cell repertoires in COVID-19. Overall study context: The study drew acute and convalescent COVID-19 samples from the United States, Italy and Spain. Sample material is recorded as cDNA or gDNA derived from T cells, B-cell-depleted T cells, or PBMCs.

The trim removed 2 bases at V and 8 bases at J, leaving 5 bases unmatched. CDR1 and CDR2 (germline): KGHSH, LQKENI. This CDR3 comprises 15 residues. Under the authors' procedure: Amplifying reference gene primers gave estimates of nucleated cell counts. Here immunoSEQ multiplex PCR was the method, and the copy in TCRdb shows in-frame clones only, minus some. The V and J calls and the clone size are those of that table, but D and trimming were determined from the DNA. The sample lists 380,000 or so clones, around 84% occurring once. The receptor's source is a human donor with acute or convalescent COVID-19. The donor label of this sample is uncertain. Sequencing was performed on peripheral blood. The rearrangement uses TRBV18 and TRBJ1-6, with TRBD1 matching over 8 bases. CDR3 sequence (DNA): TGTGCCAGCTCACCAAGCAGGGGGCGTGATTCACCCCTCCACTTT. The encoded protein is CASSPSRGRDSPLHF.